The T cell receptor (beta chain) described here comes from a study of blood T cell repertoires in COVID-19. Study-level background: The analysed material was cDNA or gDNA that came from T cells, B-cell-depleted T cells, or PBMCs.

Source study methods: Estimates of nucleated cell counts were drawn from the amplification of reference gene primers. Measured with immunoSEQ multiplex PCR; TCRdb has only the in-frame clones, and not every one. V and J calls and clone size come straight from that table; D and trimming were deduced from the DNA. The data contain around 120,000 clones, roughly 79% of them singletons. CDR1 is LNHDA, CDR2 SQIVND, per germline (reference sequence). The CDR3 is made up of 17 amino acids. With 4 bases clipped from V and 0 bases from J, the junction kept 8 bases outside the gene matches. The sequencing input was peripheral blood. This clonotype was sampled from a man between 65 and 79 years old with acute or convalescent COVID-19. The chain joins TRBV19 to TRBJ2-3, with TRBD2 matching 9 bases. DNA for the CDR3: TGTGCCAGTAGTAGGGCTAGCGGGGCAACTAGCACAGATACGCAGTATTTT. It is translated as CASSRASGATSTDTQYF.